Listed below are T cell receptor beta chains from one sample, sequenced in a study of blood T cells in healthy people across ages. Using its own MiXCR run on the 5' RACE reads, TCRdb lists one record per CDR3 protein. The sample records hundreds of thousands of distinct CDR3 sequences, less than 60% being singletons. Sequenced: blood. All receptors derive from a man older than 75 in good health. Each CDR3 is given with its conserved first and last residue. A D gene is named only where the DNA matches it firmly. Not every row has a clone size; where given, it reads once, few, many or a size class.

D | J | V | size | DNA | CDR3
TRBD2 | TRBJ2-1 | TRBV15 | - | TGTGCCACCAGCAGCGGCGGGGGGTCCTACAATGAGCAGTTCTTC | CATSSGGGSYNEQFF
- | TRBJ2-1 | TRBV7-6 | few | TGTGCCAGCAGCCAAGGGTACATGGCTGAGCAGTTCTTC | CASSQGYMAEQFF
TRBD2 | TRBJ2-1 | TRBV5-1 | - | TGCGCCAGCAGCTTGGCCCAGCGGGGGGACTACAATGAGCAGTTCTTC | CASSLAQRGDYNEQFF
TRBD1 | TRBJ2-5 | TRBV7-9 | - | TGTGCCAGCAGCCCCCGTAAGACAGGGACGGAGACCCAGTACTTC | CASSPRKTGTETQYF
- | TRBJ1-1 | TRBV20-1 | - | TGCAGTGCTAGAGATCCCAGAGCGAACACTGAAGCTTTCTTT | CSARDPRANTEAFF
- | TRBJ2-3 | TRBV7-2 | once | TGTGCCAGCAGCTTAGAATATAGCTTGTATTTT | CASSLEYSLYF
- | TRBJ2-7 | TRBV5-1 | - | TGCGCCAGCAGCCCGAGGACCGAACCCTACGAGCAGTACTTC | CASSPRTEPYEQYF
- | TRBJ2-6 | TRBV20-1 | once | TGCAGTGCTAGAGTCTCGGGGGTGGGCTCTGGGGCCAACGTCCTGACTTTC | CSARVSGVGSGANVLTF
- | TRBJ2-2 | TRBV29-1 | - | TGCAGTGTGGGAGGGGGAAGCACCGGGGAGCTGTTTTTT | CSVGGGSTGELFF
- | TRBJ2-2 | TRBV4-3 | - | - | CASSLTFGWTGNTGELFF
- | TRBJ2-3 | TRBV28 | - | TGTGCCAGCCTCGGGGACTTTACTAGCACAGATACGCAGTATTTT | CASLGDFTSTDTQYF
TRBD2 | TRBJ2-2 | TRBV6-1 | - | TGTGCCAGCAGAGATAAAGCGGGACCTTCGAACACCGGGGAGCTGTTTTTT | CASRDKAGPSNTGELFF
TRBD2 | TRBJ2-1 | TRBV20-1 | - | TGCAGTGCTAGAGATGGCGGGAGTACTAACAATGAGCAGTTCTTC | CSARDGGSTNNEQFF
TRBD1 | TRBJ1-4 | TRBV6-5 | few | TGTGCCAGCAGTTACTCACCACGCGGACAGGGCGGCGAAAAACTGTTTTTT | CASSYSPRGQGGEKLFF
- | TRBJ2-3 | TRBV6-2/TRBV6-3 | - | TGTGCCAGCAGTACACAGCGACTAACTAGTAACACAGATACGCAGTATTTT | CASSTQRLTSNTDTQYF
- | TRBJ2-7 | TRBV29-1 | - | TGCAGCGTTGGTGTTGGGCGCGGGTTAACCGCCTACGAGCAGTACTTC | CSVGVGRGLTAYEQYF
- | TRBJ2-7 | TRBV7-2 | - | TGTGCCAGCAGCGGGGGGTATGGGACCGGCCTCTACGAGCAGTACTTC | CASSGGYGTGLYEQYF
- | TRBJ1-2 | TRBV6-5 | - | TGTGCCAGTAAGAATTGGGGAGGGTATGGTTACACCTTC | CASKNWGGYGYTF
TRBD1 | TRBJ2-1 | TRBV20-1 | few | TGCAGTGGGGGACAGTCCTACAATGAGCAGTTCTTC | CSGGQSYNEQFF
- | TRBJ2-7 | TRBV10-2 | few | TGCGCCAGCAGTGAAGGCCCAACGGCCTGGGGCTACGAGCAGTACTTC | CASSEGPTAWGYEQYF
- | TRBJ2-5 | TRBV29-1 | - | TGCAGCGCTGTTGGGTCGGCAGCGGACGAGACCCAGTACTTC | CSAVGSAADETQYF
- | TRBJ1-2 | TRBV12-3/TRBV12-4 | few | TGTGCCAGCATCCCGGGGGGCAGCCGCTACTATGGCTACACCTTC | CASIPGGSRYYGYTF
- | TRBJ2-5 | TRBV20-1 | - | TGCAGTGCTAGAGATCGGGGACTGGGGGTGGAGACCCAGTACTTC | CSARDRGLGVETQYF